A single TCR beta chain is shown here with its context. This clonotype was seen at least ten times. Which antigen it targets is not known. No base qualities exist here, and no much larger clone lies one base off it. From a lookup of the germline V gene, CDR1 and CDR2 are LGHNA and YSLEER. Relative to germline, V is 5 bases shorter and J is 2 bases shorter, with 16 bases between their ends. The CDR3 contains 16 residues, cysteine and phenylalanine counted. The kept DNA is CDR3 alone, 48 bases in frame from the first base. The record originates from a study of CD8 T cells in ankylosing spondylitis (dated by TCRdb to 2016 to 2017). Background on the whole study: T cell receptor beta repertoires were profiled in healthy donors and ankylosing spondylitis patients so that disease-linked TCR variants could be found. Samples of peripheral blood were taken, and for ankylosing spondylitis patients, synovial fluid was collected as well. In total, the full study cohort was made up of about 110 healthy donors and 25 to 30 ankylosing spondylitis patients.

What the study reported, not specific to this receptor: The disease-linked clones showed a CD8+ phenotype and occurred at relatively low frequencies in peripheral blood. The disease-linked clones were reported to be significantly enriched in matched synovial fluid samples from ankylosing spondylitis patients. Some TCR beta motif variants had previously been reported in synovial fluid and blood of reactive arthritis patients, which suggested common disease-initiation mechanisms. Blood from ankylosing spondylitis patients appeared to be characterized by a TCR beta motif composed of 7 to 9 highly homologous amino acid variants.

The sequencer listed for this sample is Illumina HiSeq 2500. TCR beta libraries were prepared by quantitative 5'-RACE with molecular barcodes. For the original study's pipeline: To identify disease-linked TCR variants, a new computational method was used, one built on a probabilistic model of VDJ rearrangement. Using fastp at Q25 and MiXCR, TCRdb reprocessed the public reads and kept productive beta chains. Identical CDR3 protein sequences are pooled into one entry, listed with their most common genes and DNA. The V and J calls follow TCRdb's processing rather than the paper's. Within this sample are approximately 69,000 distinct CDR3 sequences, with about 5.4% of them counted one time only. 2.2% of the sample goes to the ten largest clones.

The chain couples TRBV4-3 to TRBJ1-3; 6 matching bases give a weak D call of TRBD1. The receptor's source is a male donor with ankylosing spondylitis or in good health (not recorded which). The specimen sequenced was blood, either unsorted or a sorted T cell fraction (not recorded which). Here the CDR3 is given as CASSEGGSGAGNTIYF. The DNA sequence follows: TGCGCCAGCAGCGAGGGGGGATCAGGGGCTGGAAACACCATATATTTT.